This entry features one TCR beta chain sequence. Its specificity is not known. This sample stems from a study of shared clonotypes between healthy human individuals. Study overall: The study used three CD4 naive, three CD4 memory, two CD8 naive and one CD8 memory plate per donor. Study outcomes and limitations: Richness estimates generally favored naive over memory subsets. The genetic and exposure-history diversity represented was limited by few donors. Non-shared clonotypes displayed generation probabilities falling below those of clonotypes present in all four donors.

Some clones are missing from TCRdb's copy, which holds only in-frame ones; the method was immunoSEQ multiplex PCR. The data contain 600,000 or so clones, 85% to 95% of them seen just once; the ten biggest clones take up about 0.11%. The CDR3 spans 12 residues. V was pared by 8 bases and J by 12 bases, with 18 bases between. CDR1 MNHNY and CDR2 SVGAGI come from the germline V gene (reference sequence). CD45RO-negative, CCR7-selected cells formed the naive CD8 fraction, which excluded terminally differentiated effector memory CD45RA+ cells. Sequencing was done on a sample of naive CD8+ T cells sorted from blood. This receptor was obtained from a woman under 40 in good health. The chain has TRBV6-6 and TRBJ2-3, with D possibly TRBD1 on 5 matching bases. The CDR3 protein is CASGANSNPQYF. The DNA for the CDR3 is TGTGCCAGCGGGGCCAACAGTAACCCTCAGTATTTT.